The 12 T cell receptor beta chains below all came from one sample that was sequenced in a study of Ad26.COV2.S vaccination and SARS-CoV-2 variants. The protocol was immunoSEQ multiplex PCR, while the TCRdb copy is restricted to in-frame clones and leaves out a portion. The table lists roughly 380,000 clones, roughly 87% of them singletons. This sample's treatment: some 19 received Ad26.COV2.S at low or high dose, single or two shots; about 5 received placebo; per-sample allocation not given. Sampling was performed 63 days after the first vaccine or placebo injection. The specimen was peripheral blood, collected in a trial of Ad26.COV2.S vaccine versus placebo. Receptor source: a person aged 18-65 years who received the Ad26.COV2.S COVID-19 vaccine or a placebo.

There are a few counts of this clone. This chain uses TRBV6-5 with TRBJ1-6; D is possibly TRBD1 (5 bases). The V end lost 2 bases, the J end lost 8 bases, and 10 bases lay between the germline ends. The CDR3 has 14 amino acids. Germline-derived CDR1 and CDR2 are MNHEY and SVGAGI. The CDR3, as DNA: TGTGCCAGCAGTTACGGGGAACAGGATTCACCCCTCCACTTT. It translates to CASSYGEQDSPLHF.

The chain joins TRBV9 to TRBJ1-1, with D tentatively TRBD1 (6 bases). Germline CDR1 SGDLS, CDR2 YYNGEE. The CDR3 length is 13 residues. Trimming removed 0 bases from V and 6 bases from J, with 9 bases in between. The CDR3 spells CASSVAGGSEAFF. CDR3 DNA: TGTGCCAGCAGCGTAGCGGGGGGCTCTGAAGCTTTCTTT.

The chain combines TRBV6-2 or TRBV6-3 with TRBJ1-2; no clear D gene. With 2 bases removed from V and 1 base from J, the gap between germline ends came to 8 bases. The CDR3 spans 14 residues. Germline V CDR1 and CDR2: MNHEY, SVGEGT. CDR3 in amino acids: CASSYEGINYGYTF. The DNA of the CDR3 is TGTGCCAGCAGTTACGAGGGAATTAACTATGGCTACACCTTC.

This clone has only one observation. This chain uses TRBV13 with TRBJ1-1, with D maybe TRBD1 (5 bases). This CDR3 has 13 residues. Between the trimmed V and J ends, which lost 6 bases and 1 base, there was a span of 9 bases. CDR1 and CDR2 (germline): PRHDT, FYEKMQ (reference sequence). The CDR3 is CASSMGRNTEAFF. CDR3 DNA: TGTGCCAGCAGTATGGGACGGAACACTGAAGCTTTCTTT.

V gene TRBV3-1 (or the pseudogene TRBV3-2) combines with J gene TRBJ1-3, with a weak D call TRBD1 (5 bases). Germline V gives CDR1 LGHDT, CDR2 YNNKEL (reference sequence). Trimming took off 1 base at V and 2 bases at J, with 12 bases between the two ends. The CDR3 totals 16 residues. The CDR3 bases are TGTGCCAGCAGCCAAGGGGGACGGGCGGCTGGAAACACCATATATTTT. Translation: CASSQGGRAAGNTIYF.

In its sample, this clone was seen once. The CDR3 protein is CASTSPGHPNTGELFF. In DNA form, the CDR3 reads TGTGCCAGTACCTCACCGGGACATCCGAACACCGGGGAGCTGTTTTTT. V gene TRBV19 combines with J gene TRBJ2-2, with D maybe TRBD1 (6 bases). The germline V gene encodes CDR1 LNHDA and CDR2 SQIVND (reference sequence). Deletions cut 7 bases from V and 0 bases from J, with 15 bases between. This CDR3 is 16 amino acids long.

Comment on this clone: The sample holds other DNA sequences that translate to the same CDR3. CDR3 region: CASSLAGGPYNEQFF. The CDR3 bases are TGTGCCAGTAGCCTAGCGGGGGGGCCCTACAATGAGCAGTTCTTC. V usage is TRBV19 and J usage is TRBJ2-1; 12 nucleotides align to TRBD2. The CDR3 covers 15 residues. The V segment lost 6 bases and the J segment 2 bases; nucleotides outside the gene matches: 2. The germline gives CDR1 LNHDA, CDR2 SQIVND (reference sequence).

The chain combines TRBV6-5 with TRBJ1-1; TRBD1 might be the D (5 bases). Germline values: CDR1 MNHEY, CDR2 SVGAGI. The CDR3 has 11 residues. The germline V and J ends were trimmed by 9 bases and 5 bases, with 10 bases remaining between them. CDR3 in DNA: TGTGCCAGTTCAGGGCGGACTGAAGCTTTCTTT. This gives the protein CASSGRTEAFF.

As DNA, the CDR3 is TGTGCCAGCTCCCAGGGGGGGAAGAGCCTAAAGACCCAGTACTTC. Its protein is CASSQGGKSLKTQYF. This sequence joins TRBV4-2 and TRBJ2-5; either TRBD1 or TRBD2 may supply D (7 bases each). V was pared by 8 bases and J by 6 bases, with 22 bases between. CDR3 length: 15 residues. Germline CDR1 LGHNA, CDR2 YNFKEQ.

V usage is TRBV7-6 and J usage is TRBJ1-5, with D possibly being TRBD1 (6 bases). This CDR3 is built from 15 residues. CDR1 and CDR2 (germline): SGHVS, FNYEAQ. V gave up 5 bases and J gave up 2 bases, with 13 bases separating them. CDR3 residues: CASSGRNRGNQPQHF. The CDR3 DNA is TGTGCCAGCAGCGGCAGGAACAGGGGCAATCAGCCCCAGCATTTT.

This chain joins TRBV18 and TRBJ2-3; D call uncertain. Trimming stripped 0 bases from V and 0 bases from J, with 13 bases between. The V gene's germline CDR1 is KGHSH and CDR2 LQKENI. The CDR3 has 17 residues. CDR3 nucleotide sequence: TGTGCCAGCTCACCACCGAATGTGGCTTTTAGCACAGATACGCAGTATTTT. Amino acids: CASSPPNVAFSTDTQYF.

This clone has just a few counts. CDR3 bases: TGTGCCAGCAGCTTGACCGGTAATAATTCACCCCTCCACTTT. This gives the protein CASSLTGNNSPLHF. The J gene is TRBJ1-6, the V gene TRBV11-1; D call uncertain. The germline V gene encodes CDR1 SGHAT and CDR2 FQDESV (reference sequence). This CDR3 comprises 14 residues. V was clipped by 3 bases and J by 5 bases, with 8 bases between them.